This T cell receptor (beta chain) stems from a study of blood T cell repertoires in COVID-19. Study summary: Collection of acute and convalescent COVID-19 samples took place in the United States, Italy and Spain. The analysed material was cDNA or gDNA that came from T cells, B-cell-depleted T cells, or PBMCs.

This clone was counted a few times. Study processing details: By means of reference gene primer amplification, nucleated cell counts were estimated. Measured with immunoSEQ multiplex PCR; TCRdb has only the in-frame clones, and not every one. The D gene and trimming were derived from the DNA, and the V and J assignments and clone size from that table. The sample shows 200,000 to 300,000 clones, 84% of them seen only once. Trimming removed 6 bases from V and 0 bases from J, with 11 bases in between. CDR1 and CDR2 from the germline V gene are MNHEY and SVGAGI. The length of the CDR3 is 15 residues. The origin of this receptor is a man aged 50-59 years with acute or convalescent COVID-19. J is TRBJ1-4 and V is TRBV6-5; D remains unclear. The sample was peripheral blood. The CDR3 here is CASSRLLATNEKLFF. The CDR3, as DNA: TGTGCCAGCAGCCGACTATTGGCAACTAATGAAAAACTGTTTTTT.